The 20 T cell receptor beta chains below were found in one sample sequenced in a study of radiation and T cells in renal cell carcinoma. This table comes from immunoSEQ multiplex PCR, and its TCRdb copy is limited to in-frame clones, with some not included. The data contain approximately 23,000 clones, about 84% of them singletons. The time point was: blood 2 weeks post-SBRT. This sample's treatment: 15 Gy SBRT to primary tumor, nephrectomy 4 weeks later. The sample here was blood, taken from a patient whose treatment included radiotherapy and nephrectomy. Receptors originate from a man aged 55-75 years with renal cell carcinoma.

CDR3 sequence (DNA): TGCGCCAGCAGCCAAGATGATGGGGGTGGCTACACCTTC. It codes for CASSQDDGGGYTF. The V and J genes are TRBV4-3 and TRBJ1-2; possible D gene TRBD1, 5 bases. The CDR3 is made up of 13 amino acids. The V end lost 0 bases, the J end lost 7 bases, and 9 bases lay between the germline ends. CDR1 and CDR2 (germline): LGHNA, YSLEER.

The J gene is TRBJ1-2, the V gene TRBV7-9; 9 positions match TRBD1. Germline CDR1 SEHNR, CDR2 FQNEAQ (reference sequence). CDR3 length equals 16 residues. V was clipped by 5 bases and J by 6 bases; unmatched bases: 13. The CDR3 loop reads CASSPLWGTGPDGYTF. The DNA for the CDR3 is TGTGCCAGCAGCCCCCTCTGGGGGACAGGGCCAGATGGCTACACCTTC.

The rearrangement joins TRBV4-1 to TRBJ2-5, with 8 bases identical to TRBD1. The CDR3 spans 15 residues. The trim removed 4 bases at V and 5 bases at J, leaving 9 bases unmatched. Germline CDR1 MGHRA, CDR2 YSYEKL. In DNA form, the CDR3 reads TGCGCCAGCAGCCGTGGCACAGGGGGATTGGAGACCCAGTACTTC. This codes for CASSRGTGGLETQYF.

The chain has TRBV10-3 and TRBJ2-7; no reliable D call. Germline values: CDR1 ENHRY, CDR2 SYGVKD. The CDR3 runs to 13 residues. The ends were cut back, 5 bases at V and 6 bases at J, with 14 bases in the middle. The CDR3 reads CAISLGSAREQYF. CDR3 coding DNA: TGTGCCATCAGTTTAGGATCCGCGCGCGAGCAGTACTTC.

The chain joins TRBV5-1 to TRBJ2-7, with D perhaps matching TRBD2 (6 bases). V was clipped by 4 bases and J by 3 bases, with 14 bases between them. Germline V CDR1 and CDR2: SGHRS, YFSETQ. The CDR3 is made up of 14 amino acids. This chain's CDR3 is CASSLVSGVYEQYF. The CDR3 bases are TGCGCCAGCAGCCTGGTGTCGGGAGTCTACGAGCAGTACTTC.

This clone was seen a handful of times. The V gene is TRBV10-1, the J gene TRBJ2-7; possibly TRBD2 for D (5 bases). CDR3 length: 14 amino acids. In germline, CDR1 is WNHNN, CDR2 SYGVQD (reference sequence). Trimming removed 4 bases at V and 6 bases at J, with 16 bases between. Here the CDR3 DNA reads TGCGCCAGCAGTGGAGGGCTCGGTGGGATCGAGCAGTACTTC. This codes for CASSGGLGGIEQYF.

This clone was observed a single time. The chain employs TRBV2 and TRBJ2-5; weak D call: TRBD1 (6 bases). The length of the CDR3 is 16 residues. V dropped 0 bases and J dropped 4 bases, with 15 bases sitting between them. Germline V gene lookup returns CDR1 SNHLY and CDR2 FYNNEI. The DNA for the CDR3 is TGTGCCAGCAGTGAAGCGCTTCGGGGCAGGGGAGAGACCCAGTACTTC. It is translated as CASSEALRGRGETQYF. Full variable domain (rest looked up from reference TRBV2 and TRBJ2-5): EPEVTQTPSHQVTQMGQEVILRCVPISNHLYFYWYRQILGQKVEFLVSFYNNEISEKSEIFDDQFSVERPDGSNFTLKIRSTKLEDSAMYFCASSEALRGRGETQYFGPGTRLLVL.

This clone is a singleton in its sample. This rearrangement joins TRBV28 to TRBJ2-7, with 10 bases fitting TRBD2. Germline-derived CDR1 and CDR2 are MDHEN and SYDVKM. The trim removed 3 bases at V and 5 bases at J, leaving 7 bases unmatched. There are 15 residues in the CDR3. The CDR3: CASSLSLAGVNEQYF. The CDR3 DNA sequence: TGTGCCAGCAGTTTGAGTCTAGCGGGAGTAAACGAGCAGTACTTC.

This chain joins TRBV5-4 and TRBJ2-2; no reliable D call. V lost 0 bases, J lost 5 bases, and 11 bases lay in between. The germline V gene has CDR1 SGHNT and CDR2 YYREEE (reference sequence). The CDR3 consists of 15 residues. The CDR3 spells CASSLADPVTGELFF. CDR3 in DNA: TGTGCCAGCAGCTTGGCCGACCCTGTAACCGGGGAGCTGTTTTTT.

This rearrangement joins TRBV6-1 to TRBJ2-5, with no clear D. Per the germline V gene, CDR1 is MNHNS and CDR2 is SASEGT. The CDR3 sequence is 13 residues long. The V gene lost 4 bases and the J gene lost 5 bases, with 11 bases spanning the gap. In DNA, the CDR3 is TGTGCCAGCAGTGGGAAGAGTTCCGAGACCCAGTACTTC. Translation: CASSGKSSETQYF.

The rearrangement joins TRBV7-3 to TRBJ2-2; no firm D call. V was trimmed by 5 bases and J by 2 bases, leaving 3 bases between them. In germline, CDR1 is SGHTA, CDR2 FQGTGA. The CDR3 consists of 12 residues. In DNA, the CDR3 is TGTGCCAGCAGCCTTAACACCGGGGAGCTGTTTTTT. Translating gives CASSLNTGELFF.

The rearrangement links TRBV19 to TRBJ1-5, with 7 bases lining up with TRBD1. The CDR3 totals 16 residues. CDR1 is LNHDA and CDR2 is SQIVND in the germline V gene (reference sequence). V was clipped by 3 bases and J by 3 bases; unmatched bases: 8. CDR3 loop: CASSIWEGASNQPQHF. CDR3 DNA: TGTGCCAGTAGTATTTGGGAGGGGGCCTCCAATCAGCCCCAGCATTTT. The entire variable domain, with the rest obtained from reference TRBV19 and TRBJ1-5, is as follows: DGGITQSPKYLFRKEGQNVTLSCEQNLNHDAMYWYRQDPGQGLRLIYYSQIVNDFQKGDIAEGYSVSREKKESFPLTVTSAQKNPTAFYLCASSIWEGASNQPQHFGDGTRLSIL.

This chain uses TRBV18 with TRBJ1-1, with TRBD1 matching over 9 bases. V lost 0 bases and J lost 3; bases outside the gene matches: 8. The CDR3 extends over 17 amino acids. Per germline, CDR1 KGHSH and CDR2 LQKENI. CDR3 bases: TGTGCCAGCTCACCACCCGGGACAGGGTCGGGGGACACTGAAGCTTTCTTT. Translation gives CASSPPGTGSGDTEAFF.

This clone was picked up one time. The V call is TRBV18, the J call TRBJ2-5, with a possible D match to TRBD1 (6 bases). CDR1 is KGHSH and CDR2 is LQKENI in the germline V gene. The ends were cut back, 6 bases at V and 2 bases at J, with 10 bases in the middle. CDR3 length: 13 residues. The CDR3 sequence: CASSTDRQETQYF. Here the CDR3 DNA reads TGTGCCAGCTCCACGGACAGACAAGAGACCCAGTACTTC.

This chain links TRBV27 with TRBJ2-1, with 9 bases fitting TRBD2. The CDR3 is made up of 15 amino acids. V shed 3 bases and J 9 bases; nucleotides not matched to a gene: 9. Germline CDR1 is MNHEY and CDR2 is SMNVEV (reference sequence). The CDR3 DNA follows: TGTGCCAGCAGTTTGAGATTAGCGGGAGTTTTTGAGCAGTTCTTC. It codes for CASSLRLAGVFEQFF.

This clone was picked up one time. This chain connects TRBV2 to TRBJ2-1; the match to TRBD2 covers 9 bases. Trimming took 8 bases from V and 8 from J; bases not matched to a gene: 13. The CDR3 is 15 amino acids. Germline lookup yields CDR1 SNHLY and CDR2 FYNNEI. DNA of the CDR3: TGTGCCAGCTCGGGTAGCGGGAGAGGTATTGATGAGCAGTTCTTC. Encoded protein: CASSGSGRGIDEQFF.

The chain couples TRBV5-6 to TRBJ1-5; 9 bases are shared with TRBD1. The CDR3 has 14 amino acids. V trimming: 4 bases; J trimming: 5 bases; junction bases outside the gene matches: 4. From germline, CDR1 is SGHDT and CDR2 YYEEEE. The CDR3 sequence is CASSVTGGHQPQHF. Here the CDR3 DNA reads TGTGCCAGCAGCGTGACAGGGGGGCATCAGCCCCAGCATTTT.

The J gene is TRBJ1-1, the V gene TRBV7-2; unclear D gene. Trimming shortened V by 0 bases and J by 5 bases, and 7 bases separated the two germline ends. The CDR3 length is 13 residues. Germline assignment: CDR1 SGHTA and CDR2 FQGNSA. The CDR3 DNA follows: TGTGCCAGCAGCTTAGCGCTTCATACTGAAGCTTTCTTT. Protein product: CASSLALHTEAFF.

DNA of the CDR3: TGTGCCAGCAGCGTAGGGGGGAAATCCTACAATGAGCAGTTCTTC. The encoded protein is CASSVGGKSYNEQFF. V gene TRBV9 combines with J gene TRBJ2-1; D assignment may be TRBD1 or TRBD2 (5 bases each). V was trimmed by 0 bases and J by 1 base, leaving 8 bases between them. The germline gives CDR1 SGDLS, CDR2 YYNGEE. CDR3 length equals 15 residues. Supplemented by reference TRBV9 and TRBJ2-1, the full variable domain reads DSGVTQTPKHLITATGQRVTLRCSPRSGDLSVYWYQQSLDQGLQFLIQYYNGEERAKGNILERFSAQQFPDLHSELNLSSLELGDSALYFCASSVGGKSYNEQFFGPGTRLTVL.

The chain joins TRBV19 to TRBJ1-2; 7 positions agree with TRBD1. CDR1 is LNHDA and CDR2 is SQIVND in the germline V gene (reference sequence). The junction had 13 bases not matched to a gene; V was cut back by 10 bases and J by 5 bases. The CDR3 spans 14 residues. Here the CDR3 reads CATWDGTARYGYTF. The CDR3 coding sequence is TGTGCCACTTGGGACGGGACAGCCCGATATGGCTACACCTTC. The variable domain in full, completed from reference TRBV19 and TRBJ1-2, reads DGGITQSPKYLFRKEGQNVTLSCEQNLNHDAMYWYRQDPGQGLRLIYYSQIVNDFQKGDIAEGYSVSREKKESFPLTVTSAQKNPTAFYLCATWDGTARYGYTFGSGTRLTVV.